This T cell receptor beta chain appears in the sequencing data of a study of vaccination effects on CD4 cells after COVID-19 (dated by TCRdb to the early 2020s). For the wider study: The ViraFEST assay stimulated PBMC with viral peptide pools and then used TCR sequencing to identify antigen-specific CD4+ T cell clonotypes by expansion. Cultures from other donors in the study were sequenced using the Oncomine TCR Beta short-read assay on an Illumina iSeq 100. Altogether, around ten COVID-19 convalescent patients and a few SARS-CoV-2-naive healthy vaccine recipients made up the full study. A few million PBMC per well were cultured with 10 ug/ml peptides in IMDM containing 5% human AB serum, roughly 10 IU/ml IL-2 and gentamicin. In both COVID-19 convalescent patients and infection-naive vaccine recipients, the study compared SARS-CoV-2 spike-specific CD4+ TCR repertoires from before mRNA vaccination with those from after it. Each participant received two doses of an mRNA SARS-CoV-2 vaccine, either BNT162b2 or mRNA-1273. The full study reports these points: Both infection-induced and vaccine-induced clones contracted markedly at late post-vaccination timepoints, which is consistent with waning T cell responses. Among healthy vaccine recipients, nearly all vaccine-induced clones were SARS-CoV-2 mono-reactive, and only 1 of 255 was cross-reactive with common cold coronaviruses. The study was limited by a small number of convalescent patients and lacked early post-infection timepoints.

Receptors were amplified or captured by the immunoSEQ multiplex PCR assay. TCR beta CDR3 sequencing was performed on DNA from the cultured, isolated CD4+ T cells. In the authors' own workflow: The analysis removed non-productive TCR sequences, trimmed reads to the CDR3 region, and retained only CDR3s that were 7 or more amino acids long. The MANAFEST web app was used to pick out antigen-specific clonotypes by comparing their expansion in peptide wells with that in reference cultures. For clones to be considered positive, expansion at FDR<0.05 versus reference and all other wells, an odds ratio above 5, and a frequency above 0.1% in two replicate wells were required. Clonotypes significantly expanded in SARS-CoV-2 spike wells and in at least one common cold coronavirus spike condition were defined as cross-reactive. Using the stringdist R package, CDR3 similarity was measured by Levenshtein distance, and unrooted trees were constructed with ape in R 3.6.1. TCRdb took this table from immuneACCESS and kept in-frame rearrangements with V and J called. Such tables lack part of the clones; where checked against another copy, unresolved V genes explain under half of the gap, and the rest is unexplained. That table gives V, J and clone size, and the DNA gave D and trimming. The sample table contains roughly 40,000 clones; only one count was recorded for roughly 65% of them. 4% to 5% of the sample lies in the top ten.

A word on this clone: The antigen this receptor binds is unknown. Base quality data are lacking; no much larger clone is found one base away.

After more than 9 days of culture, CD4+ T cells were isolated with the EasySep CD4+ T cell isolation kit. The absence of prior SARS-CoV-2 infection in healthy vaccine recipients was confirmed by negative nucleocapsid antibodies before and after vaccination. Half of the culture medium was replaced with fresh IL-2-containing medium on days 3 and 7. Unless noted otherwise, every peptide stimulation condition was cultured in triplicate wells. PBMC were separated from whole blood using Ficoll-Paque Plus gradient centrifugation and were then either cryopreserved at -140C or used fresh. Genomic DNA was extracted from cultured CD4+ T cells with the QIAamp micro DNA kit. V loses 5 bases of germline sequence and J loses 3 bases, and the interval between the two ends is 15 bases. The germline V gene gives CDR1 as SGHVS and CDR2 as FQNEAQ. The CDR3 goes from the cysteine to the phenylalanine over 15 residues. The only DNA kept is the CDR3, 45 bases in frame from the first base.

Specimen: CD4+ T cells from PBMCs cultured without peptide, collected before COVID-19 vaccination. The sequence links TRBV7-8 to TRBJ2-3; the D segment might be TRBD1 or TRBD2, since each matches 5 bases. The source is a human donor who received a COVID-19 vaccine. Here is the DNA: TGTGCCAGCAGCCTCGGGACGGGATTAACAGATACGCAGTATTTT. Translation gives CASSLGTGLTDTQYF.